This TCR beta chain was captured by sequencing in a study of T cells in pancreatic ductal adenocarcinoma. Whole-study findings and limits: Unique clonotypes were roughly 8-fold more numerous in blood than in tumor. Results skew toward the minority of patients with early-stage disease. Enrichment of CD45RO+ effector over naive T cells in tumors may bias clonality. Blood clonality (around 0.066) did not differ significantly from tumor (about 0.12).

Measured with immunoSEQ multiplex PCR; TCRdb has only the in-frame clones, and not every one. The table lists about 9,400 clones, 67% of them singletons, with more than 25% in the top ten. The CDR3 has 14 residues. Per germline, CDR1 MNHNS and CDR2 SASEGT. Trimming took 4 bases from V and 6 from J, leaving 15 bases between them. Selected pancreatic ductal adenocarcinoma patients had undergone surgery without neoadjuvant therapy. Remarks on this clone: No antigen is known for it.

Sample: pancreatic tumor tissue. This chain joins TRBV6-1 and TRBJ1-1; D is unresolved. This clonotype was obtained from a human donor with pancreatic ductal adenocarcinoma. CDR3 nucleotide sequence: TGTGCCAGCAGTGTCGACCCCGGCCCCCCTGAAGCTTTCTTT. Translating gives CASSVDPGPPEAFF.